Below, 12 T cell receptor beta chains from the same sample are listed, as sequenced in a study of technical replicates of blood from several donors. Assay: immunoSEQ multiplex PCR; the TCRdb copy retains only in-frame clones and omits some. The sample consists of tens of thousands of clones, approximately 87% of them appearing once. Source material: PBMCs. These receptors all stem from a human donor in good health. Some clones in this sample may be carry-over from other donors' samples.

The rearrangement joins TRBV4-1 to TRBJ2-4; possible D gene TRBD2, 5 bases. The germline CDR1 and CDR2 sequences are MGHRA and YSYEKL. This CDR3 comprises 12 residues. Trimming removed 4 bases at V and 8 bases at J, with 9 bases between. CDR3 residues: CASSLAGDIQYF. In DNA form, the CDR3 reads TGCGCCAGCAGCCTAGCCGGGGACATTCAGTACTTC.

This rearrangement joins TRBV5-1 to TRBJ2-5; D not resolved. Germline V gene lookup returns CDR1 SGHRS and CDR2 YFSETQ. V was clipped by 3 bases and J by 7 bases, with 13 bases between them. The CDR3 totals 13 residues. CDR3 sequence (DNA): TGCGCCAGCAGCTCCCCCCAACAATCGACCCAGTACTTC. This codes for CASSSPQQSTQYF.

The chain is built from TRBV6-1 and TRBJ1-3; TRBD1 matches 7 bases. This CDR3 comprises 18 residues. V shed 0 bases, J shed 2 bases, and the junction held 10 bases outside the gene matches. Per germline, CDR1 MNHNS and CDR2 SASEGT. CDR3 loop: CASSEALRVGQAGNTIYF. CDR3 DNA sequence: TGTGCCAGCAGTGAAGCGCTTCGAGTCGGACAGGCTGGAAACACCATATATTTT.

The chain employs TRBV5-1 and TRBJ1-4, with TRBD1 as a possible D gene (6 bases). Germline CDR1 SGHRS, CDR2 YFSETQ. V lost 2 bases and J 7 bases, leaving 15 bases between the germline ends. This CDR3 is built from 15 residues. CDR3 sequence: CASSLSLQGGEKLFF. CDR3 nucleotides: TGCGCCAGCAGCTTAAGTCTACAGGGTGGTGAAAAACTGTTTTTT. The whole variable domain, remainder taken from reference TRBV5-1 and TRBJ1-4, is KAGVTQTPRYLIKTRGQQVTLSCSPISGHRSVSWYQQTPGQGLQFLFEYFSETQRNKGNFPGRFSGRQFSNSRSEMNVSTLELGDSALYLCASSLSLQGGEKLFFGSGTQLSVL.

The rearrangement joins TRBV19 to TRBJ2-7, with D possibly TRBD2 on 7 matching bases. Germline-derived CDR1 and CDR2 are LNHDA and SQIVND (reference sequence). V was cut by 8 bases and J by 8 bases, with 28 bases left in between. The CDR3 totals 16 residues. Written as DNA, the CDR3 is TGTGCCAGTTCCTCTACTTGGGGGGGGCCCACACTACAGCAGTACTTC. Amino acid sequence: CASSSTWGGPTLQQYF.

The chain couples TRBV30 to TRBJ1-2; TRBD1 agrees at 10 bases. In germline, CDR1 is GTSNPN, CDR2 SVGIG (reference sequence). V lost 2 bases to trimming and J lost 5 bases; unmatched junction nucleotides: 5. This CDR3 has 14 amino acids. The CDR3 reads CAWSLGTGDYGYTF. The CDR3 DNA reads TGTGCCTGGAGTTTGGGGACAGGGGATTATGGCTACACCTTC.

V is TRBV5-1 and J is TRBJ1-1; the D gene is possibly TRBD1 (6 bases). This CDR3 is built from 16 residues. The germline V and J ends were trimmed by 2 bases and 1 base, with 15 bases remaining between them. The V gene's germline CDR1 is SGHRS and CDR2 YFSETQ. The CDR3 bases are TGCGCCAGCAGCTTAGGGAGGGGGGGTGCGAACACTGAAGCTTTCTTT. Amino acids: CASSLGRGGANTEAFF. The full variable domain, its missing parts supplied by reference TRBV5-1 and TRBJ1-1, is KAGVTQTPRYLIKTRGQQVTLSCSPISGHRSVSWYQQTPGQGLQFLFEYFSETQRNKGNFPGRFSGRQFSNSRSEMNVSTLELGDSALYLCASSLGRGGANTEAFFGQGTRLTVV.

This chain connects TRBV2 to TRBJ2-2; 7 positions match TRBD1. Germline values: CDR1 SNHLY, CDR2 FYNNEI. The CDR3 has 14 amino acids. Unmatched junction bases numbered 8, after V lost 7 bases and J lost 6 bases. The CDR3 sequence is CASTLTGSPGELFF. CDR3 in DNA: TGTGCCAGCACCCTGACAGGGTCCCCCGGGGAGCTGTTTTTT.

This clone was found a few times. This sequence joins TRBV5-1 and TRBJ2-2; 13 bases are a match to TRBD2. J was trimmed by 6 bases and V by 0 bases; bases with no gene match: 5. Per germline, CDR1 SGHRS and CDR2 YFSETQ. The length of the CDR3 is 17 residues. The CDR3 sequence: CASSLGVGLAGAGELFF. CDR3 bases: TGCGCCAGCAGCTTGGGAGTAGGACTAGCGGGAGCCGGGGAGCTGTTTTTT.

The chain links TRBV7-2 to TRBJ1-6; tentative D call: TRBD1 (5 bases). Germline V gene sequence: CDR1 SGHTA, CDR2 FQGNSA. CDR3 length: 17 amino acids. The germline V and J ends were trimmed by 2 bases and 8 bases, with 19 bases remaining between them. CDR3 region: CASSLNATPGGHSPLHF. CDR3 DNA: TGTGCCAGCAGCTTAAACGCCACCCCGGGGGGTCATTCACCCCTCCACTTT.

This chain uses TRBV18 with TRBJ1-6; the D gene is possibly TRBD1 (5 bases). V gave up 3 bases and J gave up 7 bases, with 13 bases separating them. Germline values: CDR1 KGHSH, CDR2 LQKENI. The CDR3 runs 15 residues. The CDR3 sequence is CASSPGPIRNSPLHF. CDR3 coding DNA: TGTGCCAGCTCACCGGGGCCAATCCGGAATTCACCCCTCCACTTT.

The chain employs TRBV5-4 and TRBJ1-2, with D maybe TRBD1 (5 bases). CDR1 and CDR2 (germline): SGHNT, YYREEE (reference sequence). Trimming cost V 4 bases and J 4 bases, with 14 bases left between them. The CDR3 consists of 14 residues. This chain's CDR3 is CASSRAGQGYGYTF. The CDR3, as DNA: TGTGCCAGCAGCCGGGCCGGGCAGGGCTATGGCTACACCTTC.